This T cell receptor (beta chain) was identified during a study of regulatory T cells in long-lasting Graves disease. Time point indicated: newly diagnosed GD, antithyroid drugs for less than 3 months. PBMC-derived RNA was used for the TCR library. Germline V gives CDR1 LNHNV, CDR2 YYDKDF (reference sequence). The CDR3 runs to 19 residues. V lost 1 base, J lost 2 bases, and 9 bases stayed unmatched. Construction of the TCR beta libraries employed iRepertoire HTBI primers in conjunction with Arm-PCR of CDR3 regions. TCRdb re-derived calls from the multiplex PCR reads in MiXCR, one entry per CDR3 protein. Of 390,000 or so distinct CDR3 sequences listed, about an eighth are singletons. This sample also appeared in a second study, on T cells in Graves' hyperthyroidism and ophthalmopathy.

The input for sequencing was peripheral blood mononuclear cells (PBMCs), taken at new diagnosis, from a patient treated with antithyroid drugs. The receptor was derived from a woman aged 18-29 years with Graves disease. This chain joins TRBV15 and TRBJ2-7; 15 bases align to TRBD2. The DNA of the CDR3 is TGTGCCACCAGCAGAGTCGGACTAGCGGGAGGGCCGTCTCCCTACGAGCAGTACTTC. Amino acids: CATSRVGLAGGPSPYEQYF.